This TCR beta chain appears in the sequencing data of a study of shared clonotypes between healthy human individuals. Generated by immunoSEQ multiplex PCR, the TCRdb table keeps only in-frame clones and is missing some. The sample gives under 1,100,000 clones, 70% to 80% of which show up once; more than 0.55% is in the top ten. Source material: memory CD4+ T cells from PBMCs. Subset reported: CD45RA-negative fraction. The origin of this receptor is a man between 18 and 35 years old in good health. Some clones in this sample may be carry-over from other donors' samples.

The CDR3 spells CASSQESGSEQYF. Here the CDR3 DNA reads TGCGCCAGCAGCCAAGAGAGTGGGTCCGAGCAGTACTTC. The chain is built from TRBV4-3 and TRBJ2-7; D call uncertain. Germline values: CDR1 LGHNA, CDR2 YSLEER. V lost 0 bases to trimming and J lost 6 bases, with 9 bases between them. The CDR3 has 13 amino acids.